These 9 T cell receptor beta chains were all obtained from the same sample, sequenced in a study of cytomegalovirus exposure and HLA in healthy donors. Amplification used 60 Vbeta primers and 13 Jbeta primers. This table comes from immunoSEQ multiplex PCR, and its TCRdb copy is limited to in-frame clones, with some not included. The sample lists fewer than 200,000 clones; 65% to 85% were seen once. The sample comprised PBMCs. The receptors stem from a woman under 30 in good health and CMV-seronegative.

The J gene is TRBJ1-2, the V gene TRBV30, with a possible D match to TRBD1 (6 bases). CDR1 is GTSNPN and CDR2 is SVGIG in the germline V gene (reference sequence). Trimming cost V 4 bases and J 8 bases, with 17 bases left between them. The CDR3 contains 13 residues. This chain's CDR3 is CAWNLAGAGGYTF. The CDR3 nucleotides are TGTGCCTGGAACCTGGCGGGGGCGGGAGGCTACACCTTC.

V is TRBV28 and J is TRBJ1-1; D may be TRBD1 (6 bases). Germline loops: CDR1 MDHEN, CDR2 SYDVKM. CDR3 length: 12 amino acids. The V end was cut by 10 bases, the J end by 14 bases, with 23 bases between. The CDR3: CAITTTGRSVFF. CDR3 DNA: TGTGCCATTACCACGACAGGCCGGTCGGTATTCTTT. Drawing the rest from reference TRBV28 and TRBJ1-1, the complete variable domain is DVKVTQSSRYLVKRTGEKVFLECVQDMDHENMFWYRQDPGLGLRLIYFSYDVKMKEKGDIPEGYSVSREKKERFSLILESASTNQTSMYLCAITTTGRSVFFGQGTRLTVV.

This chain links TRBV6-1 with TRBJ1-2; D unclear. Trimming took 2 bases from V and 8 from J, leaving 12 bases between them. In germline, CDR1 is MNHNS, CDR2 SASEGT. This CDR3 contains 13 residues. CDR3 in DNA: TGTGCCAGCAGTGAATTAGCCCCAAGCGGCTACACCTTC. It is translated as CASSELAPSGYTF.

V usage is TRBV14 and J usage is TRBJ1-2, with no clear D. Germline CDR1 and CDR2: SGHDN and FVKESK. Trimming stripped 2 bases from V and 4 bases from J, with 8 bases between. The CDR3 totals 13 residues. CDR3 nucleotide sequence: TGTGCCAGCAGCCAACTATATTCCTATGGCTACACCTTC. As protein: CASSQLYSYGYTF.

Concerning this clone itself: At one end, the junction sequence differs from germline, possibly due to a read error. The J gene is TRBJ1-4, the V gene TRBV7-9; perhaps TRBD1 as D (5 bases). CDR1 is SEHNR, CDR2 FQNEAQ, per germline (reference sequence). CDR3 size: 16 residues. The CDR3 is CASSLTEETVNEKLFF. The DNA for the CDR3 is TGTGCCAGCAGCTTAACCGAAGAGACAGTTAATGAAAAGCTGTTTTTT.

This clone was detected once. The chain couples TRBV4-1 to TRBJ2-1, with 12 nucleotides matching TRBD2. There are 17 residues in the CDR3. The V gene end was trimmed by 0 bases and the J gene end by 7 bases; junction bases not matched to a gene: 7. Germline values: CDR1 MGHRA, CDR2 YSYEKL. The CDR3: CASSQDTTSGSRNEQFF. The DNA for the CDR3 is TGCGCCAGCAGCCAAGATACGACTAGCGGGAGTAGGAATGAGCAGTTCTTC.

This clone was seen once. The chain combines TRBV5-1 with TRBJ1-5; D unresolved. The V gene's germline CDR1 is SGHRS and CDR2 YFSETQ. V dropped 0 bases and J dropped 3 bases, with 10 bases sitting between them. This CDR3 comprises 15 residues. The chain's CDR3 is CASSLAGGYNQPQHF. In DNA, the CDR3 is TGCGCCAGCAGCTTGGCCGGAGGGTACAATCAGCCCCAGCATTTT.

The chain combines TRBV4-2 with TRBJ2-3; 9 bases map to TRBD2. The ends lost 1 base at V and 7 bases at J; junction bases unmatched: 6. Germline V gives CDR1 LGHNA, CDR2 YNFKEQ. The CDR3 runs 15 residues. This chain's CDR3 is CASSQGASGVYTQYF. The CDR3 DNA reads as TGTGCCAGCAGCCAAGGGGCTAGCGGGGTATATACGCAGTATTTT.

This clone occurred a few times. The chain's CDR3 is CASSPVAEPWDTQYF. The CDR3 DNA sequence: TGTGCCAGCAGCCCCGTTGCCGAGCCCTGGGATACGCAGTATTTT. The rearrangement uses TRBV7-6 and TRBJ2-3; D not resolved. V was pared by 5 bases and J by 6 bases, with 18 bases between. Germline V CDR1 and CDR2: SGHVS, FNYEAQ. There are 15 residues in the CDR3.